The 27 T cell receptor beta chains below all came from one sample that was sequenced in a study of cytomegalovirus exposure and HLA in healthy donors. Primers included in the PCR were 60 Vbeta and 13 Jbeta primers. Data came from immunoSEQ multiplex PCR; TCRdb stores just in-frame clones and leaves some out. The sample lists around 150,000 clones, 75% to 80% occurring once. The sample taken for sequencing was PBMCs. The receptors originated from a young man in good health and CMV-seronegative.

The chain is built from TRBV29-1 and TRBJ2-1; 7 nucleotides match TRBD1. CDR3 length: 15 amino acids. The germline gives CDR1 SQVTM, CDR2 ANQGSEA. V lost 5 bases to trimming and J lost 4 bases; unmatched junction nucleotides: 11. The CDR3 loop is CSVQLNRDSYNEQFF. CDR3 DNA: TGCAGCGTTCAGCTAAACCGGGACAGTTACAATGAGCAGTTCTTC.

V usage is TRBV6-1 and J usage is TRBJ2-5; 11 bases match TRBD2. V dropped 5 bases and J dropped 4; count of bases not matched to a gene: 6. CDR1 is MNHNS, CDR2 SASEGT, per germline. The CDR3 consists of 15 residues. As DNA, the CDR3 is TGTGCCAGCAGTATACTAGCGGGAGAAGGAGAGACCCAGTACTTC. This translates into CASSILAGEGETQYF.

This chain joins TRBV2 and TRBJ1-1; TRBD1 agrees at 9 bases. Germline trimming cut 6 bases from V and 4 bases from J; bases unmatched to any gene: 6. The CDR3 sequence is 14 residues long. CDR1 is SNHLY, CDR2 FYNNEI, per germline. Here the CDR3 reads CASRLGQGATEAFF. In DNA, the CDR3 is TGTGCCAGCAGATTGGGACAGGGTGCCACTGAAGCTTTCTTT.

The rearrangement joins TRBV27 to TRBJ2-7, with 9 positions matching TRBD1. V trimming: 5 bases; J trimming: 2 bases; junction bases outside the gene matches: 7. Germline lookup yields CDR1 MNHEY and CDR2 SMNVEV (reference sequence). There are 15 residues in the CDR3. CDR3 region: CASSPGDRVPYEQYF. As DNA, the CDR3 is TGTGCCAGCAGTCCAGGGGACAGGGTGCCCTACGAGCAGTACTTC.

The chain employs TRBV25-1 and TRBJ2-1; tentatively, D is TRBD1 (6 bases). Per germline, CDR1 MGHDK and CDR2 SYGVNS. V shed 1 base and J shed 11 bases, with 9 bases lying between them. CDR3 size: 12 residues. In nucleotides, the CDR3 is TGTGCCAGCAGTGAATCAGGGGCCAAGCAGTTCTTC. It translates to CASSESGAKQFF.

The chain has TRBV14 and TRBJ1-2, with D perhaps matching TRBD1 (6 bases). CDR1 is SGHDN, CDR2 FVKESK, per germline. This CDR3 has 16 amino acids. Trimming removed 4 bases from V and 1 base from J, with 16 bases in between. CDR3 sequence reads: CASSPTGTPFNYGYTF. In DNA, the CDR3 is TGTGCCAGCAGCCCGACCGGGACACCCTTTAACTATGGCTACACCTTC.

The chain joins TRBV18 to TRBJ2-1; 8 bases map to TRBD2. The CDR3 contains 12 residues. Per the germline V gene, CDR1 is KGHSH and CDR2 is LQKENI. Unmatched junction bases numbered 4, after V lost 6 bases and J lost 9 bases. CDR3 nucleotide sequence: TGTGCCAGCTCGACGGGAGGGACTGAGCAGTTCTTC. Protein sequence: CASSTGGTEQFF.

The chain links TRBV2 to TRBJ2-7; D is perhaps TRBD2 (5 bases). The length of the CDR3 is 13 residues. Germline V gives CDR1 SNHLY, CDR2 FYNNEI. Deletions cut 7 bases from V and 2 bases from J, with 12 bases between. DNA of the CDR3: TGTGCCAGCAATGAGGAAGCGGCCTACGAGCAGTACTTC. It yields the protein CASNEEAAYEQYF.

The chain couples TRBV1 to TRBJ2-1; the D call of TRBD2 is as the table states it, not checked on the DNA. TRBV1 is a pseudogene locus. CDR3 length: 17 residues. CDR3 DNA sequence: TGCACCAGCAGCCAATCCAGGACTAGCGGGTATGACTATGAGCAGTTCTTC. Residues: CTSSQSRTSGYDYEQFF.

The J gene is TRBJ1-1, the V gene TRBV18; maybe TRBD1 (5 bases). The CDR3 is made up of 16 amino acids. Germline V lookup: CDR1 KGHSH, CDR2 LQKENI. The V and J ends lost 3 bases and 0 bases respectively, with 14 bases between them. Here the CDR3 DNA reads TGTGCCAGCTCACCGATGTCTACAGGAATGAACACTGAAGCTTTCTTT. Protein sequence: CASSPMSTGMNTEAFF.

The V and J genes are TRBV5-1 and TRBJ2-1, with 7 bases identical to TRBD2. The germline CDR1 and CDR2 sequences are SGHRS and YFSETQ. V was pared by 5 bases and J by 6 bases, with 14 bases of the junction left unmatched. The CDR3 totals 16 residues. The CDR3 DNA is TGCGCCAGCAGTTCCGGGACTACTACACCATCCAATGAGCAGTTCTTC. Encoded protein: CASSSGTTTPSNEQFF.

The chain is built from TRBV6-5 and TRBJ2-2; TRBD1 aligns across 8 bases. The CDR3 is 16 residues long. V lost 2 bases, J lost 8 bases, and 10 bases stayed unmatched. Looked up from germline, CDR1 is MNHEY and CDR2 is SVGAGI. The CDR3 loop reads CASSYRTGGSAGELFF. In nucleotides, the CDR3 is TGTGCCAGCAGTTACAGAACAGGGGGTTCAGCGGGGGAGCTGTTTTTT.

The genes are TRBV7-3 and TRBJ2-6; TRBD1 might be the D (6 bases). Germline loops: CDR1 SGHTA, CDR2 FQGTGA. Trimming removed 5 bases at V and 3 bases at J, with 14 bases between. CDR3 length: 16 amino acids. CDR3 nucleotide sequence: TGTGCCAGCAGCGCCACAGGGAGCTTTGGGGCCAACGTCCTGACTTTC. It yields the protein CASSATGSFGANVLTF. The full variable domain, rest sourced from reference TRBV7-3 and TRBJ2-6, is GAGVSQTPSNKVTEKGKYVELRCDPISGHTALYWYRQSLGQGPEFLIYFQGTGAADDSGLPNDRFFAVRPEGSVSTLKIQRTERGDSAVYLCASSATGSFGANVLTFGAGSRLTVL.

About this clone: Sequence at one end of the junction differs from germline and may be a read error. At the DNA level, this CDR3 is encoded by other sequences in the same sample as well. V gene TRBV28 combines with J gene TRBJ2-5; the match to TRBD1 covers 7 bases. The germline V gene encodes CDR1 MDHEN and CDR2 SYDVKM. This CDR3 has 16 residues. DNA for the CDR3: TGCGCCAGTAACCATAGGAGACAGGGACGGTATGAGACCCAGTACTTC. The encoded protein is CASNHRRQGRYETQYF.

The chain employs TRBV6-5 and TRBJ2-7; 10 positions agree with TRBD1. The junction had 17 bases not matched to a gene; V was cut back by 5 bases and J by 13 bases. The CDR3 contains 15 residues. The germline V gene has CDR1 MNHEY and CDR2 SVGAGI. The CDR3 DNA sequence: TGTGCCAGCAGTCAAGGGACAGGGGATGGCGGAAGTCCTTACTTC. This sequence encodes CASSQGTGDGGSPYF.

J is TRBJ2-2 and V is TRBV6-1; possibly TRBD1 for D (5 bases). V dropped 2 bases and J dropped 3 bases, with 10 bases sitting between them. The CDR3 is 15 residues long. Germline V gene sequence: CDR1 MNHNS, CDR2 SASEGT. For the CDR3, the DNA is TGTGCCAGCAGTGAACAGGGATTGGACACCGGGGAGCTGTTTTTT. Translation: CASSEQGLDTGELFF.

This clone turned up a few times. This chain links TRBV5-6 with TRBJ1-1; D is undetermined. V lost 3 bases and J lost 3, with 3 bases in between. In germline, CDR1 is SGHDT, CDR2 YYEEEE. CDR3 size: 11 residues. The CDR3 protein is CASSSDTEAFF. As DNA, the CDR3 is TGTGCCAGCAGCTCCGACACTGAAGCTTTCTTT. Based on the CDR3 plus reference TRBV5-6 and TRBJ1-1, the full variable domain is DAGVTQSPTHLIKTRGQQVTLRCSPKSGHDTVSWYQQALGQGPQFIFQYYEEEERQRGNFPDRFSGHQFPNYSSELNVNALLLGDSALYLCASSSDTEAFFGQGTRLTVV.

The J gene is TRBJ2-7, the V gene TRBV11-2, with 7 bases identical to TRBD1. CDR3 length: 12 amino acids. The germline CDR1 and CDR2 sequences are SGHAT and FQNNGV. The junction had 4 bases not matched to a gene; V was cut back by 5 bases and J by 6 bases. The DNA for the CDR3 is TGTGCCAGCAGCGCTAGGGGGCTCGAGCAGTACTTC. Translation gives CASSARGLEQYF.

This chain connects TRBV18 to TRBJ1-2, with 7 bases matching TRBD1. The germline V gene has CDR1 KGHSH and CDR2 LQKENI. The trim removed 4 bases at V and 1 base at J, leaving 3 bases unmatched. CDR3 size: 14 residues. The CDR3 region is CASSRDRDNYGYTF. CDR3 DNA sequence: TGTGCCAGCTCACGCGACAGGGATAACTATGGCTACACCTTC. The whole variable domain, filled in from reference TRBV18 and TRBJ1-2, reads NAGVMQNPRHLVRRRGQEARLRCSPMKGHSHVYWYRQLPEEGLKFMVYLQKENIIDESGMPKERFSAEFPKEGPSILRIQQVVRGDSAAYFCASSRDRDNYGYTFGSGTRLTVV.

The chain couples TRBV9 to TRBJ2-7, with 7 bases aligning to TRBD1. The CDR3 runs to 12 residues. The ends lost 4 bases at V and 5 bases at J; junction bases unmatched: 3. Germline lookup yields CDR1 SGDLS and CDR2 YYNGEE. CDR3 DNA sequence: TGTGCCAGCAGCATTACAGGGGACGAGCAGTACTTC. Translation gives CASSITGDEQYF.

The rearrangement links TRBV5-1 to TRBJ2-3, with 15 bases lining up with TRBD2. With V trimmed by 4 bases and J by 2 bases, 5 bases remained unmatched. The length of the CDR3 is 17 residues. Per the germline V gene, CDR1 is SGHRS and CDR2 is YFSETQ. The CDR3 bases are TGCGCCAGCAGCCCCGGACTAGCGGGAGGGACCACAGATACGCAGTATTTT. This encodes CASSPGLAGGTTDTQYF. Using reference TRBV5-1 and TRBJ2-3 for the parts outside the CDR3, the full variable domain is KAGVTQTPRYLIKTRGQQVTLSCSPISGHRSVSWYQQTPGQGLQFLFEYFSETQRNKGNFPGRFSGRQFSNSRSEMNVSTLELGDSALYLCASSPGLAGGTTDTQYFGPGTRLTVL.

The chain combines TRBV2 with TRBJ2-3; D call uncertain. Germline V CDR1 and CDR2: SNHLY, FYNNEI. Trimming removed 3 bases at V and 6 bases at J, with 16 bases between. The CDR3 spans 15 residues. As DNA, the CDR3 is TGTGCCAGCAGTGATTTTTTAGGAGTAGCTGATACGCAGTATTTT. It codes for CASSDFLGVADTQYF.

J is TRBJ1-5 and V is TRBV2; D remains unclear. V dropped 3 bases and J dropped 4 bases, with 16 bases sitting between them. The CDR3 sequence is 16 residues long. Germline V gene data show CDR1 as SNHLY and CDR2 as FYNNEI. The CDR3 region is CASSDSLVFTNQPQHF. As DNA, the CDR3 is TGTGCCAGCAGTGATTCGTTGGTTTTTACTAATCAGCCCCAGCATTTT.

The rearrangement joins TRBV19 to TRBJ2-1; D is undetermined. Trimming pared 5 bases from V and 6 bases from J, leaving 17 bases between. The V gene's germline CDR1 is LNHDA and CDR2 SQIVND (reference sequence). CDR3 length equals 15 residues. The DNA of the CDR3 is TGTGCCAGTAGTCCCGTCACCTCCAACGGCAATGAGCAGTTCTTC. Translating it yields CASSPVTSNGNEQFF.

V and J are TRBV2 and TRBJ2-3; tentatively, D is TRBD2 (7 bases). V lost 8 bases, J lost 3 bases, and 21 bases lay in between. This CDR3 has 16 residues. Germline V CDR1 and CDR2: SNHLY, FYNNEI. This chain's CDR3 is CASSKEGGDGTDTQYF. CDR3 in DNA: TGTGCCAGCTCCAAGGAGGGGGGGGATGGGACAGATACGCAGTATTTT.

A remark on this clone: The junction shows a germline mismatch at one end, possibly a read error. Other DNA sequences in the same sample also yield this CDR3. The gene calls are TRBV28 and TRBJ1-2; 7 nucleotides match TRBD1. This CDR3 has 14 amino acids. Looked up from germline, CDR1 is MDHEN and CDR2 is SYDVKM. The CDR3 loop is CASSFYEGAAGYTF. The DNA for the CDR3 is TGTGCCAGCAGTTTTTACGAGGGGGCGGCTGGCTACACCTTT.

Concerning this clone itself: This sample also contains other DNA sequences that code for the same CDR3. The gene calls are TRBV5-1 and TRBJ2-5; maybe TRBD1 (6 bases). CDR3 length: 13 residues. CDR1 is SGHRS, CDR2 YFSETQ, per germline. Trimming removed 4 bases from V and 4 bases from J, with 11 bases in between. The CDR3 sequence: CASSPGQGETQYF. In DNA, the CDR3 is TGCGCCAGCAGCCCGGGACAAGGAGAGACCCAGTACTTC.